These 17 T cell receptor beta chains originate from one sample sequenced in a study of blood T cell repertoires in COVID-19. This table comes from immunoSEQ multiplex PCR, and its TCRdb copy is limited to in-frame clones, with some not included. The sample lists 250,000 to 350,000 clones, 70% to 90% occurring once. The sequencing sample was made of PBMCs or T cells enriched from blood (not recorded which). The source is a woman in her thirties or forties who had recovered from COVID-19.

The genes are TRBV7-9 and TRBJ2-2; D not certain. Germline lookup yields CDR1 SEHNR and CDR2 FQNEAQ (reference sequence). CDR3 length equals 14 residues. The CDR3 DNA sequence: TGTGCATGGGTTGGCAGTACACAGACCGGGGAGCTGTTTTTT. It encodes CAWVGSTQTGELFF. Filled out from reference TRBV7-9 and TRBJ2-2, the complete variable domain reads DTGVSQNPRHKITKRGQNVTFRCDPISEHNRLYWYRQTLGQGPEFLTYFQNEAQLEKSRLLSDRFSAERPKGSFSTLEIQRTEQGDSAMYLCAWVGSTQTGELFFGEGSRLTVL.

This chain uses TRBV2 with TRBJ2-7; 8 bases line up with TRBD1. Germline CDR1 SNHLY, CDR2 FYNNEI. Trimming cost V 2 bases and J 6 bases; bases outside gene matches: 15. The length of the CDR3 is 17 residues. The CDR3 bases are TGTGCCAGCAGTGAATGGGGTGGTCGCGCAGGGGGCGGCGAGCAGTACTTC. Its translation is CASSEWGGRAGGGEQYF.

In nucleotides, the CDR3 is TGTGCCAGCAGCTCTCGGACAGGGGGCAGAGCTGAAGCTTTCTTT. This sequence encodes CASSSRTGGRAEAFF. The chain uses TRBV11-1 and TRBJ1-1; 11 nucleotides line up with TRBD1. V was clipped by 4 bases and J by 6 bases; unmatched bases: 7. Looked up from germline, CDR1 is SGHAT and CDR2 is FQDESV (reference sequence). This CDR3 has 15 residues.

The chain combines TRBV7-2 with TRBJ1-5; unclear D gene. The V end lost 4 bases, the J end lost 7 bases, and 11 bases lay between the germline ends. The CDR3 covers 13 residues. In germline, CDR1 is SGHTA, CDR2 FQGNSA. The CDR3 sequence is CASSYELRQPQHF. CDR3 in DNA: TGTGCCAGCAGCTACGAACTACGACAGCCCCAGCATTTT. Drawing the rest from reference TRBV7-2 and TRBJ1-5, the complete variable domain is GAGVSQSPSNKVTEKGKDVELRCDPISGHTALYWYRQSLGQGLEFLIYFQGNSAPDKSGLPSDRFSAERTGGSVSTLTIQRTQQEDSAVYLCASSYELRQPQHFGDGTRLSIL.

The V gene is TRBV29-1, the J gene TRBJ2-1; TRBD1 is a possible D gene (5 bases). Trimming took 4 bases from V and 8 from J, leaving 9 bases between them. CDR3 length: 11 residues. Germline lookup yields CDR1 SQVTM and CDR2 ANQGSEA. In DNA, the CDR3 is TGCAGCGTTGGAAGGGGCCATGAGCAGTTCTTC. This codes for CSVGRGHEQFF.

The chain carries TRBV9 and TRBJ2-3, with 12 positions matching TRBD2. The CDR3 sequence is 14 residues long. Per germline, CDR1 SGDLS and CDR2 YYNGEE. With V trimmed by 5 bases and J by 3 bases, 1 base remained unmatched. CDR3: CASSTSGRTDTQYF. Here the CDR3 DNA reads TGTGCCAGCAGTACTAGCGGGAGGACAGATACGCAGTATTTT.

The rearrangement links TRBV19 to TRBJ1-6; 7 positions agree with TRBD1. The germline CDR1 and CDR2 sequences are LNHDA and SQIVND (reference sequence). This CDR3 is 15 amino acids long. V was pared by 7 bases and J by 5 bases, with 8 bases of the junction left unmatched. The CDR3 here is CASNLWGQNNSPLHF. The DNA of the CDR3 is TGTGCCAGTAACCTTTGGGGACAGAATAATTCACCCCTCCACTTT.

The rearrangement uses TRBV2 and TRBJ2-7, with D tentatively TRBD2 (6 bases). The CDR3 runs to 12 residues. V was trimmed by 9 bases and J by 3 bases, leaving 12 bases between them. Looked up from germline, CDR1 is SNHLY and CDR2 is FYNNEI. The CDR3 nucleotides read TGTGCCAGTCGGGACTTGAACTACGAGCAGTACTTC. Protein sequence: CASRDLNYEQYF.

The V gene is TRBV27, the J gene TRBJ1-2; D ambiguous. The germline V gene encodes CDR1 MNHEY and CDR2 SMNVEV (reference sequence). CDR3 size: 15 residues. The germline V and J ends were trimmed by 0 bases and 0 bases, with 8 bases remaining between them. CDR3 sequence reads: CASSLSRQANYGYTF. For the CDR3, the DNA is TGTGCCAGCAGTTTATCTCGACAAGCTAACTATGGCTACACCTTC.

The rearrangement joins TRBV27 to TRBJ1-2; D is possibly TRBD1 (5 bases). Per germline, CDR1 MNHEY and CDR2 SMNVEV (reference sequence). This CDR3 contains 14 residues. Deletions cut 0 bases from V and 4 bases from J, with 9 bases between. The CDR3 coding sequence is TGTGCCAGCAGTTTATCGAGAGACAGCTATGGCTACACCTTC. Protein product: CASSLSRDSYGYTF.

The chain combines TRBV5-5 with TRBJ1-1, with a weak D call TRBD1 (6 bases). Germline V gene sequence: CDR1 SGHKS, CDR2 YYEKEE (reference sequence). Trimming took off 3 bases at V and 1 base at J, with 16 bases between the two ends. The CDR3 loop spans 16 amino acids. As DNA, the CDR3 is TGTGCCAGCAGCTCATCCCCGAGGACAGAGAACACTGAAGCTTTCTTT. It yields the protein CASSSSPRTENTEAFF.

V gene TRBV4-1 combines with J gene TRBJ1-5; D gene uncertain. CDR3 length: 15 amino acids. Germline CDR1 reads MGHRA; CDR2 reads YSYEKL. V shed 1 base and J shed 3 bases, with 10 bases lying between them. This chain's CDR3 is CASSQVFGPNQPQHF. CDR3 nucleotides: TGCGCCAGCAGCCAAGTTTTTGGGCCCAATCAGCCCCAGCATTTT.

The chain uses TRBV12-3 or TRBV12-4 and TRBJ1-2, with a possible D match to TRBD1 (5 bases). Trimming left V 7 bases short and J 8 bases short, with 17 bases between. The CDR3 is 13 amino acids. The CDR3 loop reads CASTKRGTRGYTF. The DNA for the CDR3 is TGTGCCAGCACCAAGAGAGGGACTCGCGGCTACACCTTC.

This chain joins TRBV5-1 and TRBJ2-5, with D possibly matching TRBD1 (6 bases). The germline gives CDR1 SGHRS, CDR2 YFSETQ. V was pared by 6 bases and J by 1 base, with 19 bases between. The CDR3 is 16 residues long. The CDR3 is CASTRQDPMLQETQYF. CDR3 bases: TGCGCCAGCACCCGACAGGACCCAATGCTCCAAGAGACCCAGTACTTC.

The chain carries TRBV28 and TRBJ2-7; D not resolved. Germline CDR1 and CDR2: MDHEN and SYDVKM. This CDR3 comprises 13 residues. Trimming took 8 bases from V and 6 from J, leaving 17 bases between them. The CDR3: CASGPQVPIEQYF. The CDR3, as DNA: TGTGCCAGCGGCCCCCAGGTGCCGATCGAGCAGTACTTC.

This chain uses TRBV27 with TRBJ2-7; TRBD2 agrees at 7 bases. This CDR3 is 14 amino acids long. Germline assignment: CDR1 MNHEY and CDR2 SMNVEV (reference sequence). With 6 bases clipped from V and 2 bases from J, the junction kept 7 bases outside the gene matches. The CDR3 reads CASRPPGGTYEQYF. CDR3 DNA sequence: TGTGCCAGCAGGCCCCCGGGAGGTACCTACGAGCAGTACTTC.

The genes are TRBV5-1 and TRBJ1-2; 9 nucleotides match TRBD1. There are 17 residues in the CDR3. With V trimmed by 4 bases and J by 4 bases, 14 bases remained unmatched. The germline CDR1 and CDR2 sequences are SGHRS and YFSETQ. DNA for the CDR3: TGCGCCAGCAGCGACGGGACAGGGAACGACTACAGCTATGGCTACACCTTC. Translation gives CASSDGTGNDYSYGYTF.